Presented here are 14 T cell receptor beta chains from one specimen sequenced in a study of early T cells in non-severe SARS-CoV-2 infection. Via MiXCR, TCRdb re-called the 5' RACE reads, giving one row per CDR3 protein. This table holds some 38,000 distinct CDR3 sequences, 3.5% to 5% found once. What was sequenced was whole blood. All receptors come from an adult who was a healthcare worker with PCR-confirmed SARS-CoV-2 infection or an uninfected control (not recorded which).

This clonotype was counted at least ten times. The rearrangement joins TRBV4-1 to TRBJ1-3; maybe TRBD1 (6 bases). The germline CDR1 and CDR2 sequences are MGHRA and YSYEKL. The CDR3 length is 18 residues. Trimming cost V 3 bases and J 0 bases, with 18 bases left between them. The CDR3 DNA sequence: TGCGCCAGCAGCCAGGCTTCTCCTGGGACAAACTCTGGAAACACCATATATTTT. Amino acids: CASSQASPGTNSGNTIYF.

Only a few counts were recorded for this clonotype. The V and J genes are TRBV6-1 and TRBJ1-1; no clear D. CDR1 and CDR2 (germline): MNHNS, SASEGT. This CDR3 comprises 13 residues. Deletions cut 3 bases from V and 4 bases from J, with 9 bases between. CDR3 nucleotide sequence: TGTGCCAGCAGTGACTGGGGTGGCACTGAAGCTTTCTTT. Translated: CASSDWGGTEAFF.

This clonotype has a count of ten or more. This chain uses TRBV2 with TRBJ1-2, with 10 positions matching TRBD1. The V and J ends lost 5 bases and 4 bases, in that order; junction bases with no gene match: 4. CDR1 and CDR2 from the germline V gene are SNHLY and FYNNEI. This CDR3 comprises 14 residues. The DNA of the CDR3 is TGTGCCAGCAGTTCGGGGACAGGGGTCTATGGCTACACCTTC. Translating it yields CASSSGTGVYGYTF.

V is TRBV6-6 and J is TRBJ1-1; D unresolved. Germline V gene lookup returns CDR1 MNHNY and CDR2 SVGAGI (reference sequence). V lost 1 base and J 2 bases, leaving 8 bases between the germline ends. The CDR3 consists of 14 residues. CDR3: CASSYFSRNTEAFF. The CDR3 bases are TGTGCCAGCAGTTACTTCTCCAGAAACACTGAAGCTTTCTTT.

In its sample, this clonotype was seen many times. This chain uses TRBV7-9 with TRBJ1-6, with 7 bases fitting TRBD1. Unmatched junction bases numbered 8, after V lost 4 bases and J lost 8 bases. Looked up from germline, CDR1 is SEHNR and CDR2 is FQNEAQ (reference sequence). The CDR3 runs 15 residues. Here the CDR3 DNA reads TGTGCCAGCAGCTCGTGGACAGGAGGGGATTCACCCCTCCACTTT. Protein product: CASSSWTGGDSPLHF.

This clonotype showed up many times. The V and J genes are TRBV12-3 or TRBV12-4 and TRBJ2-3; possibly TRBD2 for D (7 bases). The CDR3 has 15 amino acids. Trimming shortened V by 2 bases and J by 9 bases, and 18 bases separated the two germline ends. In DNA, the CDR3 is TGTGCCAGCAGTTTAAAGGGGGGGCCGGAAGGCACGCAGTATTTT. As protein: CASSLKGGPEGTQYF.

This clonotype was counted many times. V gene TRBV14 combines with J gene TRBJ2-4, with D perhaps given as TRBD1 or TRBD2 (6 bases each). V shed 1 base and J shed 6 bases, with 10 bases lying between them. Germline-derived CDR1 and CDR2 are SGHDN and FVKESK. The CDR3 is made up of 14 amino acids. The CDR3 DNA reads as TGTGCCAGCAGCCAAGCCGGGGGCGGAAACATTCAGTACTTC. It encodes CASSQAGGGNIQYF.

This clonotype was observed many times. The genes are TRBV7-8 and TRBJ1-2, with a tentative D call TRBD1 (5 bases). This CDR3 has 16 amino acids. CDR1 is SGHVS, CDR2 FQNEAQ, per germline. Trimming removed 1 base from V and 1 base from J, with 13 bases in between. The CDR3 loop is CASSLGSGRFNYGYTF. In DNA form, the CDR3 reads TGTGCCAGCAGCTTAGGGTCAGGGAGGTTTAACTATGGCTACACCTTC.

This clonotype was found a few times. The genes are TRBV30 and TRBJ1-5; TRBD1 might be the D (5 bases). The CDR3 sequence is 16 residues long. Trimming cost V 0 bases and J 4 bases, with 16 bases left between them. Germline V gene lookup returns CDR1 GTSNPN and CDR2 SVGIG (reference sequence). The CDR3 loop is CAWSVSVGGGNQPQHF. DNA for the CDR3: TGTGCCTGGAGTGTGTCGGTGGGGGGTGGAAATCAGCCCCAGCATTTT.

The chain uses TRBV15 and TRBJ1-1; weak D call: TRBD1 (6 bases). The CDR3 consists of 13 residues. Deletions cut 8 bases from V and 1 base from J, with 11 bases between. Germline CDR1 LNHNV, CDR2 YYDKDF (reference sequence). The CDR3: CATRTGQNTEAFF. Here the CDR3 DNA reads TGTGCCACCCGGACGGGACAGAACACTGAAGCTTTCTTT.

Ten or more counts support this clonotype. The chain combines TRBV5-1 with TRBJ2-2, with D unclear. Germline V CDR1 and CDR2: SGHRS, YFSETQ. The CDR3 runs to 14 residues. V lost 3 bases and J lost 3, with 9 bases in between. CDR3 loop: CASSSDGDTGELFF. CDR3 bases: TGCGCCAGCAGCTCGGACGGAGACACCGGGGAGCTGTTTTTT.

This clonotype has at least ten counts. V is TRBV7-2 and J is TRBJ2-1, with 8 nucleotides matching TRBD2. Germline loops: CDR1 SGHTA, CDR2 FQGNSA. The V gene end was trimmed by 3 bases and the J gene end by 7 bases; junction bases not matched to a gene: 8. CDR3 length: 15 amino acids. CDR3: CASSLRGAYGNEQFF. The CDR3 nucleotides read TGTGCCAGCAGCTTGCGGGGGGCGTACGGTAATGAGCAGTTCTTC. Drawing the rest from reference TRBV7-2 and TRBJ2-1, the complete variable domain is GAGVSQSPSNKVTEKGKDVELRCDPISGHTALYWYRQSLGQGLEFLIYFQGNSAPDKSGLPSDRFSAERTGGSVSTLTIQRTQQEDSAVYLCASSLRGAYGNEQFFGPGTRLTVL.

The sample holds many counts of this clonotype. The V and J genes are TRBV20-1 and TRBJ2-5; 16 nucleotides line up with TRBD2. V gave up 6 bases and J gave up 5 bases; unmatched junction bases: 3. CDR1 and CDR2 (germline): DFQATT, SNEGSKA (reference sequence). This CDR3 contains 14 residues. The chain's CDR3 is CSASGLAGGETQYF. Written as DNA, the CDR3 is TGCAGTGCATCGGGACTAGCGGGGGGGGAGACCCAGTACTTC.

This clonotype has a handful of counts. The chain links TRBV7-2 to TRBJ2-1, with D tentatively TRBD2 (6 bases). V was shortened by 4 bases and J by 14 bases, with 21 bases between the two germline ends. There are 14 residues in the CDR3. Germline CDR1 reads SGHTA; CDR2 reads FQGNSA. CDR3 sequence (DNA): TGTGCCAGCAGCTACATCGGTACGACGGGCGGGAAGTTCTTC. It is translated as CASSYIGTTGGKFF.